The 15 T cell receptor beta chains below come from one sample, sequenced in a study of PD-1 blockade in mismatch repair-deficient tumors. Here immunoSEQ multiplex PCR was the method, and the copy in TCRdb shows in-frame clones only, minus some. The table includes roughly 120,000 clones, almost 90% detected once. Material: peripheral blood, obtained approximately 70 weeks after starting pembrolizumab. Receptors originate from an adult with mismatch repair-deficient cancer.

This chain connects TRBV15 to TRBJ2-2; 9 bases fit TRBD2. V lost 1 base and J lost 1; bases outside the gene matches: 10. The CDR3 spans 19 residues. Germline lookup yields CDR1 LNHNV and CDR2 YYDKDF (reference sequence). The CDR3 is CATSRVGFSGRENTGELFF. CDR3 sequence (DNA): TGTGCCACCAGCAGAGTGGGGTTTAGCGGGAGAGAGAACACCGGGGAGCTGTTTTTT.

CDR3 sequence reads: CASRDSYEQYF. CDR3 DNA: TGCGCCAGCCGGGATTCCTACGAGCAGTACTTC. V gene TRBV5-1 combines with J gene TRBJ2-7, with a possible D match to TRBD2 (5 bases). This CDR3 is built from 11 residues. In germline, CDR1 is SGHRS, CDR2 YFSETQ. V lost 7 bases and J lost 1, with 6 bases in between. Drawing the rest from reference TRBV5-1 and TRBJ2-7, the complete variable domain is KAGVTQTPRYLIKTRGQQVTLSCSPISGHRSVSWYQQTPGQGLQFLFEYFSETQRNKGNFPGRFSGRQFSNSRSEMNVSTLELGDSALYLCASRDSYEQYFGPGTRLTVT.

V usage is TRBV5-1 and J usage is TRBJ2-1; the D is unclear. CDR1 is SGHRS, CDR2 YFSETQ, per germline. Between the trimmed V and J ends, which lost 1 base and 2 bases, there was a span of 10 bases. The CDR3 contains 15 residues. The CDR3 loop reads CASSLTDTTYNEQFF. The CDR3 DNA is TGCGCCAGCAGCTTGACAGACACTACCTACAATGAGCAGTTCTTC.

The DNA for the CDR3 is TGTGCCAGCAGTTTAGGAGGGGGCGCGTATCAGTTCTTC. Protein sequence: CASSLGGGAYQFF. This sequence joins TRBV27 and TRBJ2-1, with D perhaps TRBD1 (7 bases). The germline V gene has CDR1 MNHEY and CDR2 SMNVEV (reference sequence). The CDR3 has 13 amino acids. V was shortened by 2 bases and J by 13 bases, with 15 bases between the two germline ends.

This chain links TRBV4-3 with TRBJ2-5; the match to TRBD1 covers 7 bases. The CDR3 consists of 15 residues. Per the germline V gene, CDR1 is LGHNA and CDR2 is YSLEER. V shed 0 bases, J shed 1 base, and the junction held 2 bases outside the gene matches. CDR3 sequence: CASSQDWDSQETQYF. The CDR3 coding sequence is TGCGCCAGCAGCCAAGATTGGGACAGCCAAGAGACCCAGTACTTC.

V gene TRBV5-4 combines with J gene TRBJ2-5, with D tentatively TRBD2 (5 bases). The V end was cut by 0 bases, the J end by 0 bases, with 9 bases between. The germline V gene encodes CDR1 SGHNT and CDR2 YYREEE (reference sequence). This CDR3 contains 15 residues. The CDR3 DNA reads TGTGCCAGCAGCTTGGGAGGAGCGGACCAAGAGACCCAGTACTTC. Its protein is CASSLGGADQETQYF.

The chain is built from TRBV12-5 and TRBJ2-7, with 9 nucleotides matching TRBD1. Germline V gene sequence: CDR1 LGHNT, CDR2 FRNRAP. V lost 1 base to trimming and J lost 5 bases; unmatched junction nucleotides: 9. The CDR3 consists of 16 residues. The CDR3 sequence: CASGLGLTGGVDEQYF. DNA of the CDR3: TGTGCTAGTGGTTTGGGACTCACAGGGGGCGTCGACGAGCAGTACTTC. The complete variable domain, with remaining parts taken from reference TRBV12-5 and TRBJ2-7, reads DARVTQTPRHKVTEMGQEVTMRCQPILGHNTVFWYRQTMMQGLELLAYFRNRAPLDDSGMPKDRFSAEMPDATLATLKIQPSEPRDSAVYFCASGLGLTGGVDEQYFGPGTRLTVT.

The chain has TRBV7-8 and TRBJ2-6; weak D call: TRBD2 (6 bases). The germline V and J ends were trimmed by 5 bases and 4 bases, with 18 bases remaining between them. Germline V CDR1 and CDR2: SGHVS, FQNEAQ. The CDR3 spans 17 residues. CDR3 sequence (DNA): TGTGCCAGCAGCCTGACTGGAGGGGCATCCGGGGCCAACGTCCTGACTTTC. Translated: CASSLTGGASGANVLTF.

The J gene is TRBJ1-5, the V gene TRBV7-8; D gene unclear. Germline-derived CDR1 and CDR2 are SGHVS and FQNEAQ. The CDR3 is 16 amino acids. V dropped 1 base and J dropped 9 bases, with 19 bases sitting between them. CDR3 residues: CASSLDEGPQITPQHF. The CDR3 DNA is TGTGCCAGCAGCTTAGACGAAGGGCCGCAAATCACGCCCCAGCATTTT.

The chain joins TRBV15 to TRBJ2-7; 8 nucleotides agree with TRBD2. CDR1 and CDR2 (germline): LNHNV, YYDKDF (reference sequence). This CDR3 region has 20 residues. Trimming cost V 2 bases and J 7 bases; bases outside gene matches: 25. Written as DNA, the CDR3 is TGTGCCACCAGCAGACTAGCGGGCCCGACGAACGTTTCCCCTACGGGTGAGCAGTACTTC. Translating gives CATSRLAGPTNVSPTGEQYF.

The J gene is TRBJ2-7, the V gene TRBV7-8; 9 bases align to TRBD2. V lost 1 base to trimming and J lost 2 bases; unmatched junction nucleotides: 6. Germline CDR1 is SGHVS and CDR2 is FQNEAQ. The CDR3 length is 16 residues. The CDR3 protein is CASSLVSSGVTYEQYF. In DNA form, the CDR3 reads TGTGCCAGCAGCTTAGTTTCTAGCGGGGTGACCTACGAGCAGTACTTC.

The V gene is TRBV29-1, the J gene TRBJ2-2, with D perhaps matching TRBD2 (5 bases). The V end lost 4 bases, the J end lost 1 base, and 7 bases lay between the germline ends. The CDR3 consists of 13 residues. Per the germline V gene, CDR1 is SQVTM and CDR2 is ANQGSEA. The CDR3 DNA reads TGCAGCGTTGTTGGAGGGAACACCGGGGAGCTGTTTTTT. Residues: CSVVGGNTGELFF.

The CDR3 nucleotides are TGTGCCAGCAGCCCGACAGGGGGCGGGGGGAACGAGCAGTACTTC. Translating it yields CASSPTGGGGNEQYF. The rearrangement uses TRBV7-9 and TRBJ2-7; 10 bases line up with TRBD1. V lost 5 bases and J lost 5; bases outside the gene matches: 9. This CDR3 is built from 15 residues. Germline values: CDR1 SEHNR, CDR2 FQNEAQ (reference sequence).

The J gene is TRBJ2-7, the V gene TRBV11-2; D might be TRBD1 (5 bases). Germline V gene sequence: CDR1 SGHAT, CDR2 FQNNGV. V lost 0 bases to trimming and J lost 2 bases, with 8 bases between them. This CDR3 contains 14 residues. CDR3 DNA: TGTGCCAGCAGCTTAGATGCAGGGACCTACGAGCAGTACTTC. The encoded protein is CASSLDAGTYEQYF.

This clone was detected only once. The genes are TRBV19 and TRBJ2-7; possibly TRBD1 or TRBD2 for D (5 bases each). V lost 5 bases and J lost 7, with 18 bases in between. The V gene's germline CDR1 is LNHDA and CDR2 SQIVND (reference sequence). CDR3 length equals 14 residues. The CDR3 nucleotides are TGTGCCAGTAGTTGGGGCAGGGACCCCTGGGAGCAGTACTTC. Its translation is CASSWGRDPWEQYF.